This T cell receptor (beta chain) was captured by sequencing in a study of T cells in Graves' hyperthyroidism and ophthalmopathy. Study-wide background: Before treatment of any kind, peripheral blood was taken at initial diagnosis.

Amplification yielded TCR beta CDR3 regions, with RNA transcripts as the source. Initially, a first-round RT-PCR of the TCR CDR3 employed the HTBI primer set. TCRdb reprocessed the multiplex PCR reads via MiXCR and lists one record per CDR3 protein. This table has 350,000 or so distinct CDR3 sequences, roughly 20% appearing once. The CDR3 runs 15 residues. Germline V gene sequence: CDR1 LNHNV, CDR2 YYDKDF (reference sequence). Trimming cost V 0 bases and J 2 bases, with 10 bases left between them. This clonotype showed up many times. Researchers barred patients who had uncontrolled infection, other autoimmune disease, pregnancy or lactation. The authors took PBMCs from roughly 9.3 ml fresh peripheral blood.

Sample: blood. The chain combines TRBV15 with TRBJ2-5; D is ambiguous. The clonotype comes from a woman aged 40 to 55 with Graves' ophthalmopathy. CDR3 in DNA: TGTGCCACCAGCAGAGATGCAGCATCACAAGAGACCCAGTACTTC. Amino acid sequence: CATSRDAASQETQYF.